This T cell receptor (beta chain) was sequenced for a study of T-cell reconstitution after alpha-beta-depleted transplantation in children. The TCRbeta library was prepared with unique molecular identifiers. A single record per CDR3 protein comes from TCRdb applying MiXCR to the PCR reads. The repertoire holds some 520,000 distinct CDR3 sequences, with approximately 32% as singletons. This clonotype showed up just a few times. The material sequenced was PBMCs from the stem cell graft donor, taken from the stem cell graft. The receptor comes from a human donor who donated a stem cell graft to a child with aplastic anemia.

The CDR3 coding sequence is TGCGCCAGCAGCCAAGAAGGTGGCGTCAGTAATGAGCAGTTCTTC. This gives the protein CASSQEGGVSNEQFF. The chain has TRBV4-3 and TRBJ2-1; D not certain. The V gene's germline CDR1 is LGHNA and CDR2 YSLEER. The ends were cut back, 0 bases at V and 7 bases at J, with 13 bases in the middle. This CDR3 spans 15 amino acids.